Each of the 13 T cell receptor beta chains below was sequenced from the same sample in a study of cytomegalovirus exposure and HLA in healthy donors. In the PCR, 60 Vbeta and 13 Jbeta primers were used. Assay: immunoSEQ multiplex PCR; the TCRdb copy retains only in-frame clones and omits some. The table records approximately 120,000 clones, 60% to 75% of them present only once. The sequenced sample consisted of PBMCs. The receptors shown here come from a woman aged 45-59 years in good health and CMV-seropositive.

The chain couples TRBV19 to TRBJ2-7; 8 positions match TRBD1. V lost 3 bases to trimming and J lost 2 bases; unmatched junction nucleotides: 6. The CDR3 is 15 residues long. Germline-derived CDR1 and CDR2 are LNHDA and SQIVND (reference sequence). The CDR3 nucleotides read TGTGCCAGTAGTATTGGGCAGGGGGCGACCTACGAGCAGTACTTC. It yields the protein CASSIGQGATYEQYF.

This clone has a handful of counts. The CDR3 region is CASSLNPGGTEAFF. Written as DNA, the CDR3 is TGTGCCAGCAGCTTGAACCCAGGGGGCACTGAAGCTTTCTTT. V usage is TRBV7-3 and J usage is TRBJ1-1; 7 bases match TRBD1. In germline, CDR1 is SGHTA, CDR2 FQGTGA. The CDR3 is made up of 14 amino acids. The ends lost 3 bases at V and 4 bases at J; junction bases unmatched: 5.

CDR3 in amino acids: CASSVDGQGRETQYF. The CDR3 DNA is TGTGCCAGCAGCGTCGACGGACAGGGGAGAGAGACCCAGTACTTC. The J gene is TRBJ2-5, the V gene TRBV7-9, with 9 nucleotides matching TRBD1. Germline values: CDR1 SEHNR, CDR2 FQNEAQ (reference sequence). V lost 5 bases, J lost 4 bases, and 8 bases stayed unmatched. This CDR3 comprises 15 residues. Variable domain in full (rest from reference TRBV7-9 and TRBJ2-5): DTGVSQNPRHKITKRGQNVTFRCDPISEHNRLYWYRQTLGQGPEFLTYFQNEAQLEKSRLLSDRFSAERPKGSFSTLEIQRTEQGDSAMYLCASSVDGQGRETQYFGPGTRLLVL.

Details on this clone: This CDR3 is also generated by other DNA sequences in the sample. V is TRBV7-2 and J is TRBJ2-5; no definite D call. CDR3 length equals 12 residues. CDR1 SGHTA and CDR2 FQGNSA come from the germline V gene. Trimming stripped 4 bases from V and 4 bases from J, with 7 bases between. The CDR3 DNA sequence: TGTGCCAGCAGCTCCTATGGAGAGACCCAGTACTTC. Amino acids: CASSSYGETQYF.

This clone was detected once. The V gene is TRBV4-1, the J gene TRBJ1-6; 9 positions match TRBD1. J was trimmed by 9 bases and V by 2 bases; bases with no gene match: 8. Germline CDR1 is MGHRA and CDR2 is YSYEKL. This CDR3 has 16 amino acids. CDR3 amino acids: CASSQIVGQGASPLHF. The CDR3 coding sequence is TGCGCCAGCAGCCAAATCGTGGGACAGGGAGCTTCACCCCTCCACTTT.

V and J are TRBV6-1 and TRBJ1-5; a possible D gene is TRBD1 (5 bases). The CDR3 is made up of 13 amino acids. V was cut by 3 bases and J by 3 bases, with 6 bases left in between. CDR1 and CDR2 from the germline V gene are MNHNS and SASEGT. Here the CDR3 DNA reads TGTGCCAGCAGTGACAGGGCCAATCAGCCCCAGCATTTT. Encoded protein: CASSDRANQPQHF.

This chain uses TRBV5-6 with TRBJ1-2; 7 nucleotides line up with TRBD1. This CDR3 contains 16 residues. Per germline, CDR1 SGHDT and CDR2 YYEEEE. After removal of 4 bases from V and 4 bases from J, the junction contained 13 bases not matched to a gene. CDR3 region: CASSLNIQGTTYGYTF. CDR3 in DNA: TGTGCCAGCAGCCTTAATATACAGGGGACGACCTATGGCTACACCTTC.

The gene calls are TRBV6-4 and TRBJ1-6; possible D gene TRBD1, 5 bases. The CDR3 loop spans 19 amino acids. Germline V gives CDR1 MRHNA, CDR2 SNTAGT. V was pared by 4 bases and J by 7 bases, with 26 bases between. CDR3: CASSGGRAGKGGPNSPLHF. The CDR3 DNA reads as TGTGCCAGCAGTGGGGGGAGGGCAGGGAAGGGAGGCCCGAATTCACCCCTCCACTTT.

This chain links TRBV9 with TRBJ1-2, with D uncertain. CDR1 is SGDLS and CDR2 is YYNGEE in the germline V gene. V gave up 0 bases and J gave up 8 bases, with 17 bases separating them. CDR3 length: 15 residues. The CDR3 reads CASSVVRPFGCGYTF. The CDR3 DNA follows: TGTGCCAGCAGCGTAGTAAGGCCTTTCGGGTGCGGCTACACCTTC.

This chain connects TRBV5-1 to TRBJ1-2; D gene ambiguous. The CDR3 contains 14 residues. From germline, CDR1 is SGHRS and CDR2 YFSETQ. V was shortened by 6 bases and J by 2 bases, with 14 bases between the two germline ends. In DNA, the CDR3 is TGCGCCAGCACCCAAACACCGCTGAACTATGGCTACACCTTC. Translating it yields CASTQTPLNYGYTF.

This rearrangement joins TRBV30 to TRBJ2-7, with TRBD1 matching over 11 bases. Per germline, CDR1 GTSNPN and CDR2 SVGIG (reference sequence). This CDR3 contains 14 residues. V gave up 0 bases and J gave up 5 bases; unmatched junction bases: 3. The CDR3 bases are TGTGCCTGGAGTGTAGGACAGGGGGCGGACGAGCAGTACTTC. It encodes CAWSVGQGADEQYF.

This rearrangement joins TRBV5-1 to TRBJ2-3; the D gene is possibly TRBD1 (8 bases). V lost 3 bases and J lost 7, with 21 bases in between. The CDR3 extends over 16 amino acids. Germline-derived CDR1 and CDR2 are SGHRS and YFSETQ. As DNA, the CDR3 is TGCGCCAGCAGCTCCAGGACAGGGACGGGGGGATATACGCAGTATTTT. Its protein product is CASSSRTGTGGYTQYF. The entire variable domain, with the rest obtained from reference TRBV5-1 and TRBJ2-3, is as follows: KAGVTQTPRYLIKTRGQQVTLSCSPISGHRSVSWYQQTPGQGLQFLFEYFSETQRNKGNFPGRFSGRQFSNSRSEMNVSTLELGDSALYLCASSSRTGTGGYTQYFGPGTRLTVL.

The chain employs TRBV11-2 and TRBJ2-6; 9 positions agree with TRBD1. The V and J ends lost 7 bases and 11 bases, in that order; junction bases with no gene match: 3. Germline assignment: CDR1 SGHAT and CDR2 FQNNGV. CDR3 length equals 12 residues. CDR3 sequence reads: CASTGTGYVLTF. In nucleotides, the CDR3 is TGTGCCAGCACCGGGACAGGGTACGTCCTGACTTTC.